One and the same sample provided the 5 T cell receptor beta chains below, sequenced in a study of T-cell reconstitution after alpha-beta-depleted transplantation in children. Preparation of the TCRbeta library involved a method that used unique molecular identifiers. TCRdb processed the PCR reads anew with MiXCR; each CDR3 protein has one entry. Of 450,000 to 600,000 distinct CDR3 sequences listed, roughly a tenth are singletons. The specimen comprised PBMCs, sampled before TCRalphabeta/CD19-depleted stem cell transplant. The receptor source for this set is a child under 10 years old with inherited bone marrow failure, due to receive a stem cell transplant.

The sample holds a few counts of this clonotype. The chain joins TRBV7-6 to TRBJ2-3, with a weak D call TRBD2 (5 bases). V gave up 5 bases and J gave up 4 bases, with 13 bases separating them. The CDR3 extends over 14 amino acids. Per germline, CDR1 SGHVS and CDR2 FNYEAQ. CDR3: CASSRSGESDTQYF. CDR3 coding DNA: TGTGCCAGCAGCCGTTCTGGGGAGTCAGATACGCAGTATTTT.

This clonotype occurred many times. The chain joins TRBV12-3 or TRBV12-4 to TRBJ1-1; D is undetermined. This CDR3 comprises 15 residues. V lost 3 bases to trimming and J lost 2 bases, with 13 bases between them. CDR3 in amino acids: CASSLGTALNTEAFF. Here the CDR3 DNA reads TGTGCCAGCAGTTTGGGTACAGCCCTAAACACTGAAGCTTTCTTT.

This clonotype was counted only a few times. The rearrangement uses TRBV12-3 or TRBV12-4 and TRBJ2-7, with TRBD1 matching 8 bases. The CDR3 is 15 residues long. With V trimmed by 3 bases and J by 6 bases, 10 bases remained unmatched. The CDR3 region is CASSLGQGARGEQYF. The CDR3 region has the DNA TGTGCCAGCAGTTTGGGTCAGGGGGCGAGGGGCGAGCAGTACTTC.

Notes on this clonotype: Since a much larger clone is just one base distant, this may be a read error. V and J are TRBV25-1 and TRBJ2-1; 9 bases fit TRBD1. Germline lookup yields CDR1 MGHDK and CDR2 SYGVNS. V trimming: 5 bases; J trimming: 3 bases; junction bases outside the gene matches: 8. CDR3 length: 16 residues. The CDR3 reads CASSFDRGTFYNEQFF. As DNA, the CDR3 is TGTGCCAGCAGTTTCGACAGGGGGACTTTCTACAATGAGCAGTTCTTC.

CDR3 region: CASSQAGHPSSYEQYF. The DNA of the CDR3 is TGCGCCAGCAGCCAAGCGGGGCACCCAAGCTCCTACGAGCAGTACTTC. The chain joins TRBV4-1 to TRBJ2-7; D could derive from TRBD1 or TRBD2 (5 bases each). This CDR3 region has 16 residues. Between the trimmed V and J ends, which lost 1 base and 0 bases, there was a span of 13 bases. CDR1 is MGHRA, CDR2 YSYEKL, per germline.